These T cell receptor beta chains were read from a single sample in a study of T-cell memory formation after mild COVID-19. TCRdb re-called the 5' RACE reads through MiXCR, storing one row per CDR3 protein. The sample has hundreds of thousands of distinct CDR3 sequences; just over 20% are singletons. Sequencing used PBMCs or a T cell subset sorted from them (not recorded which). All receptors derive from an adult woman who had mild COVID-19 (a few samples of this study predate the infection). Cell type and time point are not known. The CDR3 runs from the conserved cysteine through the conserved F or W. The D gene is left open where the match is weak. Part of the rows lack a size; the others show once, few, many or a class for expanded clones.

j_call | clone_size | d_call | v_call | cdr3_aa | cdr3_nt
TRBJ2-5 | . | . | TRBV5-4 | CASSFRTASQETQYF | TGTGCCAGCAGCTTCCGGACAGCGTCTCAAGAGACCCAGTACTTC
TRBJ2-1 | . | . | TRBV14 | CASSQDIVVISYNEQFF | TGTGCCAGCAGCCAAGACATCGTAGTGATTTCCTACAATGAGCAGTTCTTC
TRBJ2-3 | . | TRBD2 | TRBV20-1 | CSARRPSGAGEPDTQYF | TGCAGTGCTAGACGTCCTAGCGGGGCCGGGGAGCCAGATACGCAGTATTTT
TRBJ2-1 | few | TRBD1 | TRBV7-3 | CASSLTGQGIVDEQFF | TGTGCCAGCAGCTTAACAGGACAGGGTATTGTGGATGAGCAGTTCTTC
TRBJ1-5 | many | . | TRBV19 | CASSQETVGNQPQHF | TGTGCCAGTAGTCAGGAGACGGTGGGGAATCAGCCCCAGCATTTT
TRBJ2-1 | . | . | TRBV7-2 | CASSSPGGPYNEQFF | TGTGCCAGCAGCTCCCCGGGGGGCCCCTACAATGAGCAGTTCTTC
TRBJ2-7 | . | . | TRBV3-1 | CASSQEPRNSYEQYF | TGTGCCAGCAGCCAAGAGCCCAGAAACTCCTACGAGCAGTACTTC
TRBJ2-7 | . | . | TRBV29-1 | CSVAGWESPYEQYF | TGCAGCGTTGCTGGGTGGGAAAGTCCCTACGAGCAGTACTTC
TRBJ1-5 | few | . | TRBV20-1 | CSGDRPNQPQHF | TGCAGTGGAGACAGACCCAATCAGCCCCAGCATTTT
TRBJ2-1 | . | TRBD2 | TRBV7-3 | CASSLSTSGGDEQFF | TGTGCCAGCAGCTTATCAACTAGCGGAGGCGATGAGCAGTTCTTC
TRBJ2-7 | few | . | TRBV5-6 | CASSFGRSSLEQYF | TGTGCCAGCAGCTTTGGACGGTCTTCATTAGAGCAGTACTTC
TRBJ2-5 | few | TRBD2 | TRBV20-1 | CSARDRTSGGETQYF | TGCAGTGCTAGAGATAGGACTAGCGGTGGAGAGACCCAGTACTTC
TRBJ2-7 | few | . | TRBV18 | CASSEGNVHEQYF | TGTGCCAGCTCAGAGGGGAACGTCCACGAGCAGTACTTC
TRBJ2-7 | . | TRBD1 | TRBV5-1 | CASSLEAGGDEQYF | TGCGCCAGCAGCTTGGAGGCAGGGGGCGACGAGCAGTACTTC
TRBJ2-7 | . | . | TRBV15 | CATSRDIGQQYF | TGTGCCACCAGCAGAGACATCGGGCAGCAGTACTTC
TRBJ1-5 | . | . | TRBV7-9 | CASSSSRATSNQPQHF | TGTGCCAGCAGCTCGAGCAGGGCAACTAGCAATCAGCCCCAGCATTTT
TRBJ2-3 | few | TRBD2 | TRBV7-2 | CASSLGASGSVTDTQYF | TGTGCCAGCAGCTTAGGGGCTAGCGGGAGTGTTACAGATACGCAGTATTTT
TRBJ2-1 | few | . | TRBV7-9 | CASSRRGSSYNEQFF | TGTGCCAGCAGCCGCCGGGGGAGCTCCTACAATGAGCAGTTCTTC
TRBJ2-7 | once | TRBD2 | TRBV19 | CASSTGTRDEQYF | TGTGCCAGTAGTACCGGGACTAGGGACGAGCAGTACTTC
TRBJ2-1 | . | TRBD2 | TRBV20-1 | CSAIGLDLHGEQFF | TGCAGTGCTATCGGACTAGACCTCCACGGGGAGCAGTTCTTC
TRBJ1-1 | few | TRBD1 | TRBV27 | CASSLRDGLGTGGVNTEAFF | TGTGCCAGCAGTTTAAGGGATGGGCTAGGGACAGGGGGCGTGAACACTGAAGCTTTCTTT
TRBJ2-3 | many | . | TRBV4-3 | CASSQARGRASTDTQYF | TGCGCCAGCAGCCAGGCGCGAGGGCGGGCTAGCACAGATACGCAGTATTTT
TRBJ2-5 | . | . | TRBV5-1 | CASMLTGEGVETQYF | TGCGCCAGCATGCTGACAGGGGAGGGGGTGGAGACCCAGTACTTC
TRBJ2-7 | few | TRBD2 | TRBV9 | CASSVAAGGNSYEQYF | TGTGCCAGCAGCGTAGCTGCGGGAGGTAACTCCTACGAGCAGTACTTC
TRBJ2-5 | few | TRBD1 | TRBV5-1 | CASSMGTGRETQYF | TGCGCCAGCAGCATGGGGACAGGGAGAGAGACCCAGTACTTC
TRBJ1-2 | few | TRBD1 | TRBV7-8 | CASSLGTGFGYTF | TGTGCCAGCAGCTTAGGGACAGGCTTCGGCTACACCTTC
TRBJ1-4 | . | TRBD1 | TRBV5-4 | CASSLGGQGNEKLFF | TGTGCCAGCAGCTTGGGTGGACAGGGGAACGAAAAACTGTTTTTT
TRBJ1-5 | . | . | TRBV2 | CASLSDRMQPQHF | TGTGCCAGCCTATCAGATAGGATGCAGCCCCAGCATTTT
TRBJ2-1 | . | . | TRBV20-1 | CSARYPGSYNEQFF | TGCAGTGCTAGATATCCCGGGTCCTACAATGAGCAGTTCTTC
TRBJ2-3 | . | TRBD2 | TRBV7-8 | CASSTVSGLAADTQYF | TGTGCCAGCAGCACCGTATCGGGACTAGCAGCAGATACGCAGTATTTT
TRBJ1-3 | many | TRBD1 | TRBV20-1 | CSARFIPGQGVAGVGNTIYF | TGCAGTGCTAGGTTTATTCCGGGACAGGGTGTAGCGGGAGTTGGAAACACCATATATTTT
TRBJ2-1 | . | TRBD2 | TRBV9 | CASSAPSGRAYNEQFF | TGTGCCAGCAGCGCACCCTCGGGGAGGGCCTACAATGAGCAGTTCTTC
TRBJ2-2 | . | TRBD2 | TRBV4-2 | CASSPSGGGSDTGELFF | TGTGCCAGCAGCCCATCGGGGGGAGGGTCCGACACCGGGGAGCTGTTTTTT
TRBJ1-3 | . | . | TRBV25-1 | CASSHKGGNTIYF | TGTGCCAGCAGTCACAAGGGGGGAAACACCATATATTTT